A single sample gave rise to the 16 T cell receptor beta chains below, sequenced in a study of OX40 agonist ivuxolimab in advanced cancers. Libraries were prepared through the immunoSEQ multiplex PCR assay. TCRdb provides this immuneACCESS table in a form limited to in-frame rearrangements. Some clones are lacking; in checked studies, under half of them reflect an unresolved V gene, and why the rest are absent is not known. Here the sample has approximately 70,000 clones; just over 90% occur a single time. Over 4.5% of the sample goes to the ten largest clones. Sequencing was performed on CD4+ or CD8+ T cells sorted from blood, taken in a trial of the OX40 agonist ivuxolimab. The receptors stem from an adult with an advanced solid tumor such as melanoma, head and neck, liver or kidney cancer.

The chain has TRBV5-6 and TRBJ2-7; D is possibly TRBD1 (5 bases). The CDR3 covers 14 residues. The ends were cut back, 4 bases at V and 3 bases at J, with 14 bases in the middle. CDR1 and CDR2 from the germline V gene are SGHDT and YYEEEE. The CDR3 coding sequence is TGTGCCAGCAGCGTGGGGCTAGAAGACTACGAGCAGTACTTC. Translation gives CASSVGLEDYEQYF.

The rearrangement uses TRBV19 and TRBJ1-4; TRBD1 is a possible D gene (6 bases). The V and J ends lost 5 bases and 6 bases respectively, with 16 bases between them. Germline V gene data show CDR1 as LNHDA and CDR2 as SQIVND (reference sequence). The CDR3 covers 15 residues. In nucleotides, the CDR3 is TGTGCCAGTAGTCCAGGGGTAGGGACCTATGAAAAACTGTTTTTT. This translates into CASSPGVGTYEKLFF.

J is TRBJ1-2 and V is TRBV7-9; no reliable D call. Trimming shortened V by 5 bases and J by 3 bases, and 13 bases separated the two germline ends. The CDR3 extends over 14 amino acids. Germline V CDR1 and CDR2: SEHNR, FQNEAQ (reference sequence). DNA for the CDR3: TGTGCCAGCAGCCGCGACTGGACGGACTATGGCTACACCTTC. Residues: CASSRDWTDYGYTF. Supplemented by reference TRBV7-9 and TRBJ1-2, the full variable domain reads DTGVSQNPRHKITKRGQNVTFRCDPISEHNRLYWYRQTLGQGPEFLTYFQNEAQLEKSRLLSDRFSAERPKGSFSTLEIQRTEQGDSAMYLCASSRDWTDYGYTFGSGTRLTVV.

CDR3 DNA sequence: TGTGCCAGCATACGGCAGGTCTATAATTCACCCCTCCACTTT. It yields the protein CASIRQVYNSPLHF. The genes are TRBV28 and TRBJ1-6; D remains ambiguous. Germline V gene sequence: CDR1 MDHEN, CDR2 SYDVKM. The CDR3 length is 14 residues. Trimming stripped 7 bases from V and 3 bases from J, with 10 bases between. Full variable domain (missing parts from reference TRBV28 and TRBJ1-6): DVKVTQSSRYLVKRTGEKVFLECVQDMDHENMFWYRQDPGLGLRLIYFSYDVKMKEKGDIPEGYSVSREKKERFSLILESASTNQTSMYLCASIRQVYNSPLHFGNGTRLTVT.

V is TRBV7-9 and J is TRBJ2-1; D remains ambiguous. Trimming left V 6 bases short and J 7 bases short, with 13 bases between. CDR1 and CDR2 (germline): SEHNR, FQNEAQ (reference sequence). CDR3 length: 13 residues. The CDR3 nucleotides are TGTGCCAGCAGGCTCTTGAACTATAATGAGCAGTTCTTC. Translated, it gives CASRLLNYNEQFF. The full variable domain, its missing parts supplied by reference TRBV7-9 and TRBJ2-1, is DTGVSQNPRHKITKRGQNVTFRCDPISEHNRLYWYRQTLGQGPEFLTYFQNEAQLEKSRLLSDRFSAERPKGSFSTLEIQRTEQGDSAMYLCASRLLNYNEQFFGPGTRLTVL.

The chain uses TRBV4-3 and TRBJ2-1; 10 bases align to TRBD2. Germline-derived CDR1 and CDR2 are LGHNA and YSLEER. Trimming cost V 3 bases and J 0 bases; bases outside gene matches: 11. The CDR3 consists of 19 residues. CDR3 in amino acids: CASSQPWGLATGSYNEQFF. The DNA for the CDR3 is TGCGCCAGCAGCCAGCCTTGGGGACTAGCGACTGGCTCCTACAATGAGCAGTTCTTC.

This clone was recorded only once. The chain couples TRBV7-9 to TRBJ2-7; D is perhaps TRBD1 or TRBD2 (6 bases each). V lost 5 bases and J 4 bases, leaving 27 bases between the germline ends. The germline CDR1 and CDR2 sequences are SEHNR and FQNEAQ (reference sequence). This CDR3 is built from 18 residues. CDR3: CASSTQSSGASQEYEQYF. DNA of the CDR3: TGTGCCAGCAGCACCCAGAGCTCGGGGGCTAGCCAAGAGTACGAGCAGTACTTC.

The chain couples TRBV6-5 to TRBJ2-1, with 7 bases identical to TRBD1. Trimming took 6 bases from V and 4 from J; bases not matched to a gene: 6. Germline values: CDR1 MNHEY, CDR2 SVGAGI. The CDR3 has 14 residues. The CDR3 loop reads CASRHRGPYNEQFF. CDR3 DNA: TGTGCCAGCAGGCACAGGGGACCATACAATGAGCAGTTCTTC.

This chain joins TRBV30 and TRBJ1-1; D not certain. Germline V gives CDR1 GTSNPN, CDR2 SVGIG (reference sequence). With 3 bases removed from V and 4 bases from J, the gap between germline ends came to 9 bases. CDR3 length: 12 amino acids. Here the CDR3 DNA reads TGTGCCTGGAGCGTGGGGTTCACTGAAGCTTTCTTT. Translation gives CAWSVGFTEAFF.

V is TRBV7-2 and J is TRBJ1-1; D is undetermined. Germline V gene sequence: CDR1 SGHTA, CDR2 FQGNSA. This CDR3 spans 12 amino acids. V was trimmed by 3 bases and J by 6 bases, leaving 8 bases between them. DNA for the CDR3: TGTGCCAGCAGCTTCCATTCTGCTGAAGCTTTCTTT. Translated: CASSFHSAEAFF.

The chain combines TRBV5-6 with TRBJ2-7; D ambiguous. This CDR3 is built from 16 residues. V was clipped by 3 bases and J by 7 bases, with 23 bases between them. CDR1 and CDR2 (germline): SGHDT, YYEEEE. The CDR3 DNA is TGTGCCAGCAGCTCGCGCGAAGCAGCAACCTACGAGGAGCAGTACTTC. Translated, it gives CASSSREAATYEEQYF.

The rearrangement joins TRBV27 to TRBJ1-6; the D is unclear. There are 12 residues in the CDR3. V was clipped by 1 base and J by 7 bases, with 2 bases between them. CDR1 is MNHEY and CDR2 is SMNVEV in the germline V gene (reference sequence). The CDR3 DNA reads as TGTGCCAGCAGTTTATTCAATTCACCCCTCCACTTT. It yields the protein CASSLFNSPLHF.

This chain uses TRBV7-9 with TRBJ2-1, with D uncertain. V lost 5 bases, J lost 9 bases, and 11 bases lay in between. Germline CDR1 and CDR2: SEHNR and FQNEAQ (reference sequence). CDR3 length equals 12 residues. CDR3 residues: CASSPPVFEQFF. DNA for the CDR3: TGTGCCAGCAGCCCACCAGTGTTTGAGCAGTTCTTC.

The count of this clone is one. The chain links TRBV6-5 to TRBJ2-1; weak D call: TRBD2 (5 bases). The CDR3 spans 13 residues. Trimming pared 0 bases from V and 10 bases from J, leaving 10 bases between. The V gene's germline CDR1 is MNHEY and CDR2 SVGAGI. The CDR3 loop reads CASSYSLRAEQFF. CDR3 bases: TGTGCCAGCAGTTACTCTTTGCGGGCGGAGCAGTTCTTC.

CDR3 loop: CASSLVEIGGNTEAFF. CDR3 sequence (DNA): TGTGCCAGCAGTTTAGTGGAAATAGGGGGGAACACTGAAGCTTTCTTT. The J gene is TRBJ1-1, the V gene TRBV28; weak D call: TRBD1 (6 bases). Germline V CDR1 and CDR2: MDHEN, SYDVKM. The CDR3 loop spans 16 amino acids. V lost 2 bases and J lost 1, with 14 bases in between.

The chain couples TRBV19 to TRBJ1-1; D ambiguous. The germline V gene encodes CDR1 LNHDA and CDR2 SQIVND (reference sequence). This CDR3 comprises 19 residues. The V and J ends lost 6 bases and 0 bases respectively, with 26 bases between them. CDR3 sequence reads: CASRPEGGFLSGMNTEAFF. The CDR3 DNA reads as TGTGCCAGTAGACCTGAGGGTGGGTTTTTGTCAGGTATGAACACTGAAGCTTTCTTT.